This TCR beta chain was profiled in a study of molecular identifiers for immune sequencing clone quantification. Investigators produced naive CD8 libraries from around 20,000 to 1,000,000 sorted cells, drawing on 10%, 30% or 50% RNA. In the sort, naive CD8 T cells were defined as CD8+CD4-CCR7+CD45RA+. General observations from the study: Barcodes shared by identical TCR molecules could lead to underestimated sizes of highly expanded clones. Jurkat TCR RNA spiked in from one cell reportedly remained identifiable amid around 1 million naive cells.

As concerns this clonotype: Antigen unknown.

TCRdb fed the PCR reads into MiXCR, producing one record per CDR3 protein. The table has about 510,000 distinct CDR3 sequences, less than 30% seen once; the top ten hold roughly 0.77%. Germline CDR1 is SGHRS and CDR2 is YFSETQ. V was shortened by 0 bases and J by 0 bases, with 14 bases between the two germline ends. The CDR3 totals 17 residues. This clonotype originated in a human donor in good health. Some libraries in this study had Jurkat cell RNA spiked in. V is TRBV5-1 and J is TRBJ2-3, with no clear D. Material for sequencing was naive CD8+ T cells from blood, with Jurkat cell RNA spiked in. Subset described: FACS-sorted CD8+CD4-CCR7+CD45RA+ naive T cells. The CDR3 DNA reads TGCGCCAGCAGCTTGGACCCCGCATCTTCTAGCACAGATACGCAGTATTTT. Encoded protein: CASSLDPASSSTDTQYF.